The text below deals with one T cell receptor beta chain. Here immunoSEQ multiplex PCR was the method, and the copy in TCRdb shows in-frame clones only, minus some. Among 65,000 to 95,000 clones listed, more than 90% were seen once. CDR3 length equals 13 residues. Trimming shortened V by 7 bases and J by 8 bases, and 17 bases separated the two germline ends. Germline values: CDR1 LNHDA, CDR2 SQIVND (reference sequence). This specimen comes from a study of OX40 agonist ivuxolimab in advanced cancers. About the research overall: Patients received intravenous ivuxolimab every 2 weeks at 0.01 to 10 mg/kg. Age averaged approximately 60 years (range about 20 to 80), and around 78% were male. Three dose-escalation patients had partial responses: one with hepatocellular carcinoma and two with cutaneous melanoma.

The chain employs TRBV19 and TRBJ1-2; D ambiguous. The sequence was obtained from an adult with an advanced solid tumor such as melanoma, head and neck, liver or kidney cancer. The sequenced sample was CD4+ or CD8+ T cells sorted from blood, obtained in a trial of the OX40 agonist ivuxolimab. The CDR3 sequence: CASTSWGTEGYTF. CDR3 coding DNA: TGTGCCAGTACCTCTTGGGGAACCGAAGGCTACACCTTC.